The entry below gives a single T cell receptor beta chain sequence along with its context. This clone was seen a single time. No antigen is known for it. Sequence at one end of the junction differs from germline and may be a read error. This sample is part of a study of shared clonotypes between healthy human individuals (TCRdb year 2020). In terms of the full investigation: The cohort included three men and a couple of women between 18 and 49 years of age. The study deeply sequenced blood TCR repertoires of 5 or 6 healthy adults to estimate repertoire size and the extent of clonotype sharing between individuals. To increase sequencing depth and limit assay-specific biases, TCR repertoire library preparation and sequencing were carried out by different laboratories using diverse techniques. Leukapheresis yielded between about 0.94 and 9.5 billion PBMCs per donor.

TCR CDR3 regions were amplified from genomic DNA by multiplex PCR using the deep immunoSEQ assay. Extracted genomic DNA from each cell subset was distributed evenly across all wells of several immunoSEQ 96-well plates, and each plate was treated as a replicate. For unsorted PBMC, 300 to 350 ng genomic DNA, equal to 25,000 to 35,000 T cell genomes, was loaded into each replicate PCR. Unsorted PBMC genomic DNA was sequenced across ten immunoSEQ deep assay plates. The purified libraries were quantified using a Qubit 3.0 fluorometer, sized with a Bioanalyzer 2100, and then quantified again using the KAPA Library Quantification kit. A separate single-read 150-cycle Illumina NextSeq 550 flow cell was used to sequence each immunoSEQ 96-well plate. From the authors' description of their analysis: Because the immunoSEQ output held only junctional sequences and lacked quality scores, the filtering could not match the filtering applied to full-length reads. Sequences were annotated with PyIR, a Python wrapper for IgBLAST v1.9, and V/J genes and CDR3 were assigned using IMGT germline references. Reads were filtered out if the reads had weak V/J assignments (E-value above 1e-6), no CDR3, stop codons, out-of-frame junctions, or ambiguous translated residues. A V3J clonotype was defined by an identical inferred V gene, J gene, and CDR3 amino acid sequence. To compute the percentage overlap between repertoires, the number of shared unique clonotypes was divided by the size of the smaller repertoire. RTK rarefaction, the Chao1 estimator, and Recon v2.1 estimates of unobserved clonotypes were used to assess repertoire richness. The immuneACCESS repertoire file appears here via TCRdb, limited to in-frame rearrangements. These files lack a portion of the clones; in checked studies, under half of the deficit traces to unresolved V genes, and the cause of the others is not known. V and J calls and clone size are those listed in that table; D and trimming were worked out from the DNA. Here the sample has 450,000 to 500,000 clones; over 70% occur a single time. Approximately 12% of the sample goes to the ten largest clones.

Healthy HIV-negative adults with no recently reported acute infections or vaccinations were included as donors. Every donor was a Caucasian adult living in Nashville, Tennessee, USA. For unsorted samples, tens of millions of PBMCs were counted, and genomic DNA was extracted using the QIAamp DNA Blood Mini kit. After blood collection by leukapheresis, PBMCs were isolated using Ficoll-Histopaque density gradient centrifugation and then cryopreserved in the vapor phase of liquid nitrogen. The full study reports these points: Sampling was restricted to blood, and TCR repertoires in tissue are likely to differ from TCR repertoires in blood. Based on pairwise subsampling, the degree of clonotype sharing among donors was expected to be affected by sequencing depth. Because the study included only a small number of donors, the genetic and exposure-history diversity represented was limited.

Reading the germline V gene gives CDR1 SQVTM and CDR2 ANQGSEA. The CDR3 sequence holds 13 residues, the cysteine and phenylalanine included. Only the CDR3 region is kept as DNA, spanning 39 bases read in frame from base 1. The sequence came from a woman aged 40 to 50 in good health. Some clones in this sample may be carry-over from other donors' samples. Source material: PBMCs. This chain joins TRBV29-1 to TRBJ1-5; 9 of the junction bases match TRBD1. The CDR3 corresponds to CGVVDRGDQPQHF. In nucleotide form, the sequence is TGCGGCGTTGTGGACAGGGGCGATCAGCCCCAGCATTTT.